This paragraph covers one TCR beta chain sequence. Its cognate antigen is unknown. CDR3 length: 14 residues. V lost 5 bases to trimming and J lost 6 bases, with 13 bases between them. Germline V gene lookup returns CDR1 SGHTA and CDR2 FQGNSA. Here immunoSEQ multiplex PCR was the method, and the copy in TCRdb shows in-frame clones only, minus some. The sample holds fewer than 100,000 clones, 90% seen once. The sample is drawn from a study of T cell responses to AZD1222 COVID-19 vaccine. Whole-study results and caveats: Across the whole spike, CD4 TCRs peaked at regions 160-218 and 743-854. The sample set comprised mostly white British donors with more females, and clonal diversity was possibly underestimated. Once two AZD1222 doses were given, Spike-specific TCR breadth and depth went up.

The chain recombines TRBV7-2 with TRBJ2-2, with D uncertain. The specimen was peripheral blood, collected on day 0 of AZD1222 vaccination. The clonotype comes from an adult in good health. The CDR3, as DNA: TGTGCCAGCAGCCCGATCGTACGGGCCGGGGAGCTGTTTTTT. Translation gives CASSPIVRAGELFF. The whole variable domain, filled in from reference TRBV7-2 and TRBJ2-2, reads GAGVSQSPSNKVTEKGKDVELRCDPISGHTALYWYRQSLGQGLEFLIYFQGNSAPDKSGLPSDRFSAERTGGSVSTLTIQRTQQEDSAVYLCASSPIVRAGELFFGEGSRLTVL.